The T cell receptor (beta chain) described here comes from a study of blood T cell repertoires in COVID-19. Sequencing used immunoSEQ multiplex PCR; TCRdb keeps in-frame clones, though not all of them. Here the sample spans about 110,000 clones, roughly 80% being singletons. Deletions cut 6 bases from V and 0 bases from J, with 8 bases between. The CDR3 runs 13 residues. Germline CDR1 and CDR2: MDHEN and SYDVKM. The sample consisted of peripheral blood. The sequence derives from a woman of 80 years or more with acute or convalescent COVID-19. J is TRBJ1-2 and V is TRBV28; no clear D. This CDR3 is CASRDGANYGYTF. The CDR3 DNA is TGTGCCAGCAGGGACGGGGCTAACTATGGCTACACCTTC.